These 14 T cell receptor beta chains came from one sample sequenced in a study of STAT5B mutations in CD4+ large granular lymphocyte leukemia. Profiling relied on immunoSEQ multiplex PCR, and the TCRdb table lists in-frame clones only, not all of them. The sample records 20,000 to 25,000 clones, roughly 87% being singletons. The sample taken for sequencing was CD4+ T cells from blood buffy coats. These receptors all come from a human donor in good health.

The rearrangement uses TRBV5-1 and TRBJ1-5; D not certain. CDR3 length: 14 amino acids. Germline V gives CDR1 SGHRS, CDR2 YFSETQ. Trimming pared 0 bases from V and 7 bases from J, leaving 11 bases between. In nucleotides, the CDR3 is TGCGCCAGCAGCTTGGGAGGCCCCGACCAGCCCCAGCATTTT. As protein: CASSLGGPDQPQHF.

The genes are TRBV5-6 and TRBJ2-7; 7 bases are shared with TRBD1. CDR3 length: 13 amino acids. V shed 4 bases, J shed 9 bases, and the junction held 10 bases outside the gene matches. Germline-derived CDR1 and CDR2 are SGHDT and YYEEEE. The CDR3 bases are TGTGCCAGCAGCGCGACAGGGCGTCAGGGGCAGTACTTC. This codes for CASSATGRQGQYF.

V gene TRBV7-2 combines with J gene TRBJ2-1, with no clear D. Per germline, CDR1 SGHTA and CDR2 FQGNSA. The CDR3 is made up of 14 amino acids. V lost 5 bases and J 7 bases, leaving 15 bases between the germline ends. CDR3 in DNA: TGTGCCAGCAGCGATCCAGCCGGATGGAATGAGCAGTTCTTC. Translated: CASSDPAGWNEQFF.

The rearrangement links TRBV2 to TRBJ1-2; 7 bases align to TRBD1. The V gene's germline CDR1 is SNHLY and CDR2 FYNNEI. With V trimmed by 6 bases and J by 8 bases, 9 bases remained unmatched. This CDR3 comprises 13 residues. CDR3 nucleotides: TGTGCCAGCAGCGCCCCAGGGGGGCGAGGCTACACCTTC. Translated: CASSAPGGRGYTF.

The chain recombines TRBV7-2 with TRBJ2-7; D tentatively fits TRBD1 or TRBD2 (5 bases each). V lost 5 bases, J lost 1 base, and 9 bases lay in between. Germline V gives CDR1 SGHTA, CDR2 FQGNSA. This CDR3 has 13 residues. CDR3 DNA: TGTGCCAGCAGCAGATGGGGGTCCTACGAGCAGTACTTC. Translated, it gives CASSRWGSYEQYF.

This rearrangement joins TRBV18 to TRBJ1-1; D gene unclear. The CDR3 extends over 13 amino acids. Trimming pared 0 bases from V and 5 bases from J, leaving 7 bases between. Germline V gives CDR1 KGHSH, CDR2 LQKENI. The CDR3 bases are TGTGCCAGCTCACCACCGGAGGTAACTGAAGCTTTCTTT. This encodes CASSPPEVTEAFF.

This clone was seen a single time. The chain recombines TRBV5-4 with TRBJ2-5; D is unresolved. The CDR3 consists of 12 residues. Germline-derived CDR1 and CDR2 are SGHNT and YYREEE (reference sequence). The ends were cut back, 4 bases at V and 2 bases at J, with 6 bases in the middle. The CDR3 protein is CASSKQQETQYF. CDR3 DNA sequence: TGTGCCAGCAGCAAGCAACAAGAGACCCAGTACTTC.

V and J are TRBV18 and TRBJ1-4; D gene unclear. CDR3 size: 15 residues. Trimming removed 0 bases at V and 5 bases at J, with 10 bases between. Germline V gene sequence: CDR1 KGHSH, CDR2 LQKENI. The CDR3 sequence is CASSPPAPGNEKLFF. DNA for the CDR3: TGTGCCAGCTCACCACCGGCGCCGGGGAATGAAAAACTGTTTTTT.

Here the CDR3 DNA reads TGTGCCAGAAGCTTGGTACGGACAGGGGACTACGAGCAGTACTTC. Residues: CARSLVRTGDYEQYF. The chain employs TRBV5-3 and TRBJ2-7; 9 bases are a match to TRBD1. TRBV5-3 counts as an open reading frame of uncertain function. V lost 0 bases and J lost 3; bases outside the gene matches: 4. This CDR3 has 15 residues.

The V call is TRBV5-1, the J call TRBJ1-2, with TRBD1 identical over 8 bases. J gave up 8 bases and V 3 bases, and 6 bases lay outside the gene matches. Per germline, CDR1 SGHRS and CDR2 YFSETQ. The CDR3 loop spans 13 amino acids. As DNA, the CDR3 is TGCGCCAGCAGCTCGACAGGGGCCGAAGGCTACACCTTC. This encodes CASSSTGAEGYTF.

About this clone: The sample holds other DNA sequences that translate to the same CDR3. The chain couples TRBV6-1 to TRBJ1-1; D is possibly TRBD1 (5 bases). This CDR3 region has 13 residues. CDR1 is MNHNS, CDR2 SASEGT, per germline. V was cut by 8 bases and J by 0 bases, with 10 bases left in between. The CDR3 coding sequence is TGTGCCAGCCGCCGACAGATGAACACTGAAGCTTTCTTT. Translating it yields CASRRQMNTEAFF.

This clone was found once. The rearrangement joins TRBV27 to TRBJ1-6; possible D gene TRBD1, 5 bases. The ends were cut back, 4 bases at V and 8 bases at J, with 6 bases in the middle. Germline V gene data show CDR1 as MNHEY and CDR2 as SMNVEV (reference sequence). CDR3 length equals 12 residues. DNA of the CDR3: TGTGCCAGCAGTTCAGGGTATTCACCCCTCCACTTT. Amino acid sequence: CASSSGYSPLHF.

The V gene is TRBV5-8, the J gene TRBJ2-5; D is possibly TRBD2 (6 bases). This CDR3 contains 14 residues. CDR1 and CDR2 (germline): SGHTS, YDEGEE. Trimming stripped 4 bases from V and 2 bases from J, with 12 bases between. CDR3 region: CASSRGLSQETQYF. The CDR3 DNA is TGTGCCAGCAGCCGAGGACTATCTCAAGAGACCCAGTACTTC.

CDR3: CASTERGAKRYEQYF. CDR3 in DNA: TGTGCCAGCACCGAACGGGGGGCAAAGCGTTACGAGCAGTACTTC. The V and J genes are TRBV2 and TRBJ2-7; possibly TRBD2 for D (7 bases). Looked up from germline, CDR1 is SNHLY and CDR2 is FYNNEI. This CDR3 has 15 amino acids. The V gene lost 7 bases and the J gene lost 4 bases, with 20 bases spanning the gap.